The text below deals with one T cell receptor beta chain. The specificity of this receptor is unknown. No base quality information exists; no much larger clone differs at one position. TCRbeta CDR3 regions were amplified from genomic DNA by means of the immunoSEQ Assay, a bias-controlled multiplex PCR. Regarding the original processing steps: The number of nucleated cells in each sample was estimated from the amplification of reference gene primers within the assay. To quantify the absolute abundance of each unique TCRbeta CDR3 rearrangement, sequence reads were collapsed and filtered. For each sample, productive Simpson clonality was calculated by taking the square root of Simpson's diversity index across productive rearrangements. Here the immuneACCESS table is served through TCRdb, limited to in-frame sequences with V and J called. Missing clones are a known gap in these copies; in checked studies unresolved V genes cover under half, and the rest lacks a known reason. V and J calls and clone size are those listed in that table; D and trimming were worked out from the DNA. Here the sample has roughly 52,000 clones; 85% to 90% occur a single time. 8.5% of the sample lies in the top ten.

Whole blood was collected in K2EDTA tubes by collaborating institutions according to the institutions' own protocols. For TCRbeta analysis, collaborators shipped samples in one of three forms: frozen whole blood, isolated PBMCs, or DNA extracted from either of those sample types. Spanning cysteine to phenylalanine, the CDR3 consists of 15 amino acids. Here the CDR3 DNA is all that survives: 45 bases in frame from base 1. In the germline V gene, CDR1 corresponds to SGHVS and CDR2 to FNYEAQ. Trimming at the junction amounts to 5 bases on V and 4 bases on J, and the germline ends lie 15 bases apart. This sample is part of a study of blood T cell repertoires in COVID-19 (dated by TCRdb to the early 2020s). With respect to the entire study: Samples covering the acute and convalescent phases of COVID-19 were provided by collaborators in the United States, Italy and Spain. The material from the prospective study consisted of cDNA or gDNA derived from T cells, B-cell-depleted T cells, or PBMCs. Subjects who had been exposed to COVID-19, were actively infected with it, or had recovered from it provided the deeply sampled blood TCRbeta repertoires that made up the dataset. The repertoires were made available in a free public database intended to serve as a resource for research on the immune response to SARS-CoV-2. The samples were drawn from two sources: the first 160 participants of the ongoing ImmuneRACE study, and 1,200 or so subjects contributed by 6 global collaborators. Sample metadata almost always included a de-identified subject ID, COVID-19 status, age in years and sex. Where available, HLA class I and class II types were taken from metadata supplied by the sample provider and were not determined by assay-based typing. What the authors observed across the whole study: The amount of clinical and demographic metadata varied by source and participant and was provided uncurated.

The sequenced sample was peripheral blood. Recombination connected TRBV7-6 to TRBJ1-3; TRBD1 could be the D gene, as 6 bases match. This clonotype was obtained from a man aged 55-75 years with active COVID-19. The CDR3 in this case is CASSPITGRGNTIYF. The DNA reads TGTGCCAGCAGCCCTATAACAGGGCGCGGAAACACCATATATTTT.